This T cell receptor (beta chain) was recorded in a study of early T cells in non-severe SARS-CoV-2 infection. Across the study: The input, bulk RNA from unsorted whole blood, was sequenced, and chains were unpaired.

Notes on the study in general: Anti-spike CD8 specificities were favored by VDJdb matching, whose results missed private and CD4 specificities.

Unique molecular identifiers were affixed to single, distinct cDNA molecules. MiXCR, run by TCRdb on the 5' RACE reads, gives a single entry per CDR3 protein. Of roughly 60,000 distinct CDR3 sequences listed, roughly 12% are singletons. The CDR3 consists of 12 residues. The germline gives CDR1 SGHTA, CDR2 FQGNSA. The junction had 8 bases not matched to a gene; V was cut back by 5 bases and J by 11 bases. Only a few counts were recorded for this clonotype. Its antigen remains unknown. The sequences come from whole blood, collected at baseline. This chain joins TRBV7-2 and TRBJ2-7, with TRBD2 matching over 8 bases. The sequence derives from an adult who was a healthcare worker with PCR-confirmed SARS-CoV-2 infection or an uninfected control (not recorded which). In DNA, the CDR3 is TGTGCCAGCAGCCGTGGGGCGGGGGGCGAGTACTTC. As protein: CASSRGAGGEYF.